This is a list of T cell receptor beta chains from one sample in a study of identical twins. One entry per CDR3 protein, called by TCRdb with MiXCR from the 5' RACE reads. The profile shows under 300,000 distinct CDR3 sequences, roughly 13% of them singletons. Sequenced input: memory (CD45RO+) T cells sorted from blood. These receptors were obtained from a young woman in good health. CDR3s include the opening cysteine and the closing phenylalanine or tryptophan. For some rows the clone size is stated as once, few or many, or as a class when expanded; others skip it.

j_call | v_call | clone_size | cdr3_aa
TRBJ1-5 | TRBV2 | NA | CASMLQANQPQHF
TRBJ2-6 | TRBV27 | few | CASSLFASGANVLTF
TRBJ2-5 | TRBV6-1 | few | CASSERETQYF
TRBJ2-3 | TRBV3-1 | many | CASSQGPSSGETDTQYF
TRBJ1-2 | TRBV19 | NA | CASSSNRVGDYGYTF
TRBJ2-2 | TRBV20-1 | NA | CSARPMNTGELFF
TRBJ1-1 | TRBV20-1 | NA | CSARLTGGRAEAFF
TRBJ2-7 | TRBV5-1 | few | CASSLQPGQGAYEQYF
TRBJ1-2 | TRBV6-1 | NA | CASSAGGVYGYTF
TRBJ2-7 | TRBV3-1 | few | CASSQVTGIDEQYF
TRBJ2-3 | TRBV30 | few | CAWSVGTVTDTQYF
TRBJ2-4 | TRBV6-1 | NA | CASSGGGKNIQYF
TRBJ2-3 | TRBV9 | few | CASSVTPGRADTQYF
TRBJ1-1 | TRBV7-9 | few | CASSFQVQTEAFF
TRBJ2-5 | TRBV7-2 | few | CASSVVTEGTQYF
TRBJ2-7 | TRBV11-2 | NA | CASSLAGTEQYF
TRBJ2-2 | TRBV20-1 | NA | CSARAQPGQGSTGELFF
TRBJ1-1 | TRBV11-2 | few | CASSFTQNTEAFF
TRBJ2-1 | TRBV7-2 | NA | CASSLATSNEQFF
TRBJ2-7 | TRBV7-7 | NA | CASSLGQGSHEQYF
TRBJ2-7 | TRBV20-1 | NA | CSASDRPQYEQYF
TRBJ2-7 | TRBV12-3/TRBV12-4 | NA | CASSLGEREATYYEQYF
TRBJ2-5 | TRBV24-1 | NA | CATSDTGTAETQYF
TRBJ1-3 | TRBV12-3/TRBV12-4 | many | CASSSGQGLTIYF
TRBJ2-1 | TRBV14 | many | CASSPMRTGGSYNEQFF
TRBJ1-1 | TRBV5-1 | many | CASSFTGGDTEAFF
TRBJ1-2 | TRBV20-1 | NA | CSAPLPGYGYTF
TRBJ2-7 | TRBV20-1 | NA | CSASWGDSPYEQYF
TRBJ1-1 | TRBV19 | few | CASRDRGGGGNTEAFF
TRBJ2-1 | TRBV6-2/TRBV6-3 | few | CASSYHTTGRGEQFF
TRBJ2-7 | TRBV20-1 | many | CSAARTVSSYEQYF
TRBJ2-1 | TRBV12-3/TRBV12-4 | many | CASTLGQGAGEQFF
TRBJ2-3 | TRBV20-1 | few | CSARRRLAGGTDTQYF
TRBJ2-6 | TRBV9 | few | CASSGTSGASSGANVLTF
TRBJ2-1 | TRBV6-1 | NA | CASSGLAGGRSSYNEQFF
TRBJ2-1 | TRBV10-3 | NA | CAITRGLYNEQFF
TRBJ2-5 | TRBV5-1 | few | CASSLGSSGETQYF
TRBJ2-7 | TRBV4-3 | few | CASSQGGRGENEQYF
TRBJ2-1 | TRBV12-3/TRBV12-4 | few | CASRQLAGGTLQFF
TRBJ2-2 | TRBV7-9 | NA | CASRPTGTARTGELFF